The rows below give T cell receptor beta chains drawn from one sample of a study of T cell repertoires in cytomegalovirus infection. TCRdb used MiXCR to reprocess the reads, holding one entry per CDR3 protein. The table lists more than 150,000 distinct CDR3 sequences, roughly 15% of them singletons. The source material was CD8+ T cells from PBMCs. These receptors were collected from a human donor in good health (CMV status not recorded). Some clones in this sample may be carry-over from other donors' samples. CDR3s include the opening cysteine and the closing phenylalanine or tryptophan. The order of the fields is J gene, clone size, D gene, V gene, CDR3 length, CDR3 DNA, CDR3 protein. The D gene is left open where the match is weak. Some rows have no size entry. The others give once, few or many, or a class for an expanded clone.

j_call: TRBJ1-1
clone_size: -
d_call: TRBD1
v_call: TRBV5-4
cdr3_length: 15
cdr3_nt: TGTGCCAGCAGCCCTCGGGACAGCGAGAACACTGAAGCTTTCTTT
cdr3_aa: CASSPRDSENTEAFF

j_call: TRBJ2-1
clone_size: few
d_call: -
v_call: TRBV11-1
cdr3_length: 15
cdr3_nt: TGTGCCAGCAGCTTAGTCCCCCCGGGCTTGGATGAGCAGTTCTTC
cdr3_aa: CASSLVPPGLDEQFF

j_call: TRBJ2-3
clone_size: few
d_call: TRBD1
v_call: TRBV4-1
cdr3_length: 16
cdr3_nt: TGCGCCAGCAGCCTCAGAGACAGGGGCGCGGAAGATACGCAGTATTTT
cdr3_aa: CASSLRDRGAEDTQYF

j_call: TRBJ1-1
clone_size: few
d_call: -
v_call: TRBV10-3
cdr3_length: 14
cdr3_nt: TGTGCCATCAGTCTGGACAGCACGAAGACTGAAGCTTTCTTT
cdr3_aa: CAISLDSTKTEAFF

j_call: TRBJ1-5
clone_size: -
d_call: -
v_call: TRBV2
cdr3_length: 10
cdr3_nt: TGTGCCAGCGAGTATCAGCCCCAGCATTTT
cdr3_aa: CASEYQPQHF

j_call: TRBJ2-5
clone_size: -
d_call: -
v_call: TRBV20-1
cdr3_length: 13
cdr3_nt: TGCAGTGCTAGGGGAACTAGCACCGCGACCCAGTACTTC
cdr3_aa: CSARGTSTATQYF

j_call: TRBJ2-2
clone_size: -
d_call: -
v_call: TRBV19
cdr3_length: 14
cdr3_nt: TGTGCCAGTAGTATAGAAATGAACACCGGGGAGCTGTTTTTT
cdr3_aa: CASSIEMNTGELFF

j_call: TRBJ1-1
clone_size: few
d_call: -
v_call: TRBV6-5
cdr3_length: 16
cdr3_nt: TGTGCCAGCAGTTACACCCCGACGAGCCCGAACACTGAAGCTTTCTTT
cdr3_aa: CASSYTPTSPNTEAFF

j_call: TRBJ1-5
clone_size: few
d_call: -
v_call: TRBV6-5
cdr3_length: 16
cdr3_nt: TGTGCCAGCAGTTACTCCGGTCCAGGGGAGGCTCAGCCCCAGCATTTT
cdr3_aa: CASSYSGPGEAQPQHF

j_call: TRBJ2-2
clone_size: -
d_call: -
v_call: TRBV5-1
cdr3_length: 15
cdr3_nt: TGCGCCAGCAGCTTTTCCGTCAGGAACACCGGGGAGCTGTTTTTT
cdr3_aa: CASSFSVRNTGELFF

j_call: TRBJ2-5
clone_size: -
d_call: -
v_call: TRBV11-2
cdr3_length: 17
cdr3_nt: TGTGCCAGCAGCTTAGGACTCCGGGCGCGGGGTCAAGAGACCCAGTACTTC
cdr3_aa: CASSLGLRARGQETQYF

j_call: TRBJ1-2
clone_size: few
d_call: -
v_call: TRBV27
cdr3_length: 13
cdr3_nt: TGTGCCAGCAGTTTAGGGGCAGGGTCAGGCTACACCTTC
cdr3_aa: CASSLGAGSGYTF

j_call: TRBJ1-2
clone_size: -
d_call: -
v_call: TRBV28
cdr3_length: 14
cdr3_nt: TGTGCCAGCAGCATCAGGGGCTACAGCTATGGCTACACCTTC
cdr3_aa: CASSIRGYSYGYTF

j_call: TRBJ2-3
clone_size: few
d_call: TRBD1
v_call: TRBV7-2
cdr3_length: 16
cdr3_nt: TGTGCCAGCAGCTTAACCTGGACAGGTGCCACAGATACGCAGTATTTT
cdr3_aa: CASSLTWTGATDTQYF

j_call: TRBJ2-7
clone_size: few
d_call: -
v_call: TRBV29-1
cdr3_length: 14
cdr3_nt: TGCAGCGTTGAAGGCTCAGGGACAACCTACGAGCAGTACTTC
cdr3_aa: CSVEGSGTTYEQYF

j_call: TRBJ1-1
clone_size: many
d_call: -
v_call: TRBV6-4
cdr3_length: 15
cdr3_nt: TGTGCCAGCAGTGACGGGGCAGGGGATTTCACTGAAGCTTTCTTT
cdr3_aa: CASSDGAGDFTEAFF

j_call: TRBJ2-6
clone_size: few
d_call: TRBD1
v_call: TRBV19
cdr3_length: 19
cdr3_nt: TGTGCCAGTAGCAATAAGGCCCCGGGACAGGGGTATGGGGCCAACGTCCTGACTTTC
cdr3_aa: CASSNKAPGQGYGANVLTF

j_call: TRBJ1-5
clone_size: few
d_call: -
v_call: TRBV7-8
cdr3_length: 16
cdr3_nt: TGTGCCAGCAGCTTAGAACGCAGTTATAGCAATCAGCCCCAGCATTTT
cdr3_aa: CASSLERSYSNQPQHF

j_call: TRBJ1-1
clone_size: -
d_call: -
v_call: TRBV7-9
cdr3_length: 11
cdr3_nt: TGTGCCAGCAGCTTGGCGCCTGAAGCTTTCTTT
cdr3_aa: CASSLAPEAFF

j_call: TRBJ1-2
clone_size: few
d_call: -
v_call: TRBV7-8
cdr3_length: 14
cdr3_nt: TGTGCCAGCAGCTTAGATCTAACCCTCTATGGCTACACCTTC
cdr3_aa: CASSLDLTLYGYTF

j_call: TRBJ2-5
clone_size: few
d_call: -
v_call: TRBV6-6
cdr3_length: 12
cdr3_nt: TGTGCCAGCAGTTACTCGAGAGGGACCCAGTACTTC
cdr3_aa: CASSYSRGTQYF

j_call: TRBJ2-7
clone_size: few
d_call: -
v_call: TRBV7-9
cdr3_length: 15
cdr3_nt: TGTGCCAGCAGCCAAGACGGGCAAAAACCCTACGAGCAGTACTTC
cdr3_aa: CASSQDGQKPYEQYF

j_call: TRBJ1-1
clone_size: -
d_call: TRBD1
v_call: TRBV2
cdr3_length: 16
cdr3_nt: TGTGCCAGCAGTGAATGGGACAGACTAAAGGGGGCTGAAGCTTTCTTT
cdr3_aa: CASSEWDRLKGAEAFF

j_call: TRBJ2-7
clone_size: -
d_call: -
v_call: TRBV29-1
cdr3_length: 15
cdr3_nt: TGCAGCGTTGAAATATCCTCCGGGACACCCTCCGAGCAGTACTTC
cdr3_aa: CSVEISSGTPSEQYF

j_call: TRBJ2-5
clone_size: few
d_call: -
v_call: TRBV7-8
cdr3_length: 15
cdr3_nt: TGTGCCAGCAGCTTAGAAGGAAGCGGTTGGGAGACCCAGTACTTC
cdr3_aa: CASSLEGSGWETQYF

j_call: TRBJ2-5
clone_size: many
d_call: TRBD2
v_call: TRBV7-2
cdr3_length: 13
cdr3_nt: TGTGCCACGGGAACTAGCGGGGGGGAGACCCAGTACTTC
cdr3_aa: CATGTSGGETQYF

j_call: TRBJ2-3
clone_size: few
d_call: -
v_call: TRBV7-2
cdr3_length: 15
cdr3_nt: TGTGCCAGCAGCCGCTGGAACAGTCCCACAGATACGCAGTATTTT
cdr3_aa: CASSRWNSPTDTQYF

j_call: TRBJ2-7
clone_size: few
d_call: -
v_call: TRBV25-1
cdr3_length: 11
cdr3_nt: TGTGCCAGCAGATGGGGATTGGAGCAGTACTTC
cdr3_aa: CASRWGLEQYF

j_call: TRBJ1-3
clone_size: -
d_call: -
v_call: TRBV6-2/TRBV6-3
cdr3_length: 15
cdr3_nt: TGTGCCAGCACTTCTCATCGGGGAACCCGAAACACCATATATTTT
cdr3_aa: CASTSHRGTRNTIYF

j_call: TRBJ2-7
clone_size: -
d_call: TRBD1
v_call: TRBV27
cdr3_length: 16
cdr3_nt: TGTGCCAGCAGTTTATCGGTTGCAGGGGGCCCCTACGAGCAGTACTTC
cdr3_aa: CASSLSVAGGPYEQYF

j_call: TRBJ2-7
clone_size: -
d_call: -
v_call: TRBV7-2
cdr3_length: 13
cdr3_nt: TGTGCCAGCAGCCCTTTGACGCTGTACGAGCAGTACTTC
cdr3_aa: CASSPLTLYEQYF

j_call: TRBJ1-2
clone_size: few
d_call: -
v_call: TRBV7-9
cdr3_length: 13
cdr3_nt: TGTGCCAGCAGCTCCACATCCTTCTATGGCTACACCTTC
cdr3_aa: CASSSTSFYGYTF

j_call: TRBJ1-5
clone_size: few
d_call: -
v_call: TRBV7-3
cdr3_length: 14
cdr3_nt: TGTGCCATATTCATACCCAAGAGCAATCAGCCCCAGCATTTT
cdr3_aa: CAIFIPKSNQPQHF

j_call: TRBJ2-3
clone_size: few
d_call: -
v_call: TRBV10-3
cdr3_length: 16
cdr3_nt: TGTGCCATCAGTGAGTCGGATACGGGGATCACAGATACGCAGTATTTT
cdr3_aa: CAISESDTGITDTQYF

j_call: TRBJ1-2
clone_size: -
d_call: -
v_call: TRBV19
cdr3_length: 11
cdr3_nt: TGTGCCAGTCAGGGCTACTCTGGCTACACCTTC
cdr3_aa: CASQGYSGYTF

j_call: TRBJ2-2
clone_size: -
d_call: -
v_call: TRBV12-5
cdr3_length: 20
cdr3_nt: TGTGCTAGTGGTTTAGACGCTACGGGGCCTTCCTACGCGAACACCGGGGAGCTGTTTTTT
cdr3_aa: CASGLDATGPSYANTGELFF